What follows are 10 T cell receptor beta chains derived from one specimen sequenced in a study of post-analysis software for immune sequencing data. The study, taken as a whole, reports: With TRBV5-6, TRBV5-1 and TRBV20-1 included, roughly five TRBV segments were more frequent in patients than in controls.

No antigen has been assigned to these receptors. Researchers reported that TCR beta cDNA libraries carried unique molecular identifiers. TCRdb re-derived calls from the PCR reads in MiXCR, one entry per CDR3 protein. The sample contains about 460,000 distinct CDR3 sequences, approximately 46% of which appear only once. Material for sequencing was blood. All receptors derive from a girl between 5 and 17 years old with multiple sclerosis.

The table lists this clonotype with many counts. Its ends do not fully match the called genes, so a read error is possible. V usage is TRBV5-1 and J usage is TRBJ2-7; the match to TRBD2 covers 11 bases. From germline, CDR1 is SGHRS and CDR2 YFSETQ. This CDR3 spans 14 amino acids. DNA of the CDR3: TGTGCCAGCAGCCTAGGGACTAGCGGTTACGAGCAGTACTTC. The encoded protein is CASSLGTSGYEQYF.

About this clonotype: Compared with germline, one end of the junction differs, possibly owing to a read error. CDR3 nucleotides: TGTGCCAGCAGTTCCCTGGGACAGATGGCCTTC. This translates into CASSSLGQMAF. V gene TRBV6-5 combines with J gene TRBJ2-4; 7 bases agree with TRBD1. Germline V lookup: CDR1 MNHEY, CDR2 SVGAGI. The CDR3 extends over 11 amino acids.

This clonotype appeared once. The J gene is TRBJ2-5, the V gene TRBV20-1, with D hard to call. TRBJ2-7 matches the DNA end more closely, so the J call is doubtful. The CDR3 consists of 13 residues. Per germline, CDR1 DFQATT and CDR2 SNEGSKA (reference sequence). The CDR3 reads CSATKVAHDEQYF. The CDR3 bases are TGCAGTGCTACAAAAGTAGCCCACGACGAGCAGTACTTC.

The chain employs TRBV5-8 and TRBJ2-7, with TRBD1 as a possible D gene (6 bases). This CDR3 comprises 16 residues. In germline, CDR1 is SGHTS, CDR2 YDEGEE. V lost 4 bases and J lost 1, with 18 bases in between. CDR3 DNA: TGTGCCAGCAGCCCCGGGCCCTTCCAGGGGTCCTACGAGCAGTACTTC. The encoded protein is CASSPGPFQGSYEQYF.

The gene calls are TRBV12-3 or TRBV12-4 and TRBJ2-3; possibly TRBD2 for D (6 bases). V was shortened by 4 bases and J by 1 base, with 12 bases between the two germline ends. The CDR3 runs 15 residues. In DNA form, the CDR3 reads TGTGCCAGCAGTTCATCTAGCGCGGGCACAGATACGCAGTATTTT. Translating it yields CASSSSSAGTDTQYF.

Only a few counts were recorded for this clonotype. This chain uses TRBV27 with TRBJ2-7; weak D call: TRBD2 (5 bases). CDR1 and CDR2 (germline): MNHEY, SMNVEV (reference sequence). Trimming pared 0 bases from V and 3 bases from J, leaving 6 bases between. This CDR3 has 13 amino acids. This chain's CDR3 is CASSLSGVYEQYF. The DNA of the CDR3 is TGTGCCAGCAGTTTATCGGGAGTCTACGAGCAGTACTTC.

The J gene is TRBJ2-7, the V gene TRBV20-1; no firm D call. Germline V gene data show CDR1 as DFQATT and CDR2 as SNEGSKA (reference sequence). This CDR3 comprises 15 residues. V lost 0 bases to trimming and J lost 4 bases, with 16 bases between them. CDR3 sequence reads: CSARDARTVGYEQYF. In nucleotides, the CDR3 is TGCAGTGCTAGAGATGCGCGGACGGTTGGTTACGAGCAGTACTTC.

This clonotype was recorded a few times. The rearrangement links TRBV10-3 to TRBJ2-1; 9 bases are a match to TRBD2. Trimming at V came to 0 bases and at J to 4 bases, leaving 10 bases not matched to a gene. The CDR3 sequence is 18 residues long. The V gene's germline CDR1 is ENHRY and CDR2 SYGVKD. The CDR3 sequence: CAISESGSASGKYNEQFF. In nucleotides, the CDR3 is TGTGCCATCAGTGAGTCGGGTTCGGCTAGCGGGAAATACAATGAGCAGTTCTTC.

The chain is built from TRBV10-3 and TRBJ1-5, with D unclear. The CDR3 sequence is 15 residues long. Germline CDR1 ENHRY, CDR2 SYGVKD. Trimming removed 2 bases from V and 4 bases from J, with 12 bases in between. This CDR3 is CAISEKGIGNQPQHF. In nucleotides, the CDR3 is TGTGCCATCAGTGAGAAGGGCATCGGAAATCAGCCCCAGCATTTT.

The chain is built from TRBV25-1 and TRBJ1-4, with TRBD1 matching over 8 bases. This CDR3 region has 13 residues. The germline V gene has CDR1 MGHDK and CDR2 SYGVNS. The J segment lost 6 bases and the V segment lost 6 bases, leaving 3 bases of the junction unmatched. The CDR3 region is CASRGQGYEKLFF. CDR3 coding DNA: TGTGCCAGCAGAGGACAGGGTTATGAAAAACTGTTTTTT. The entire variable domain, with the rest obtained from reference TRBV25-1 and TRBJ1-4, is as follows: EADIYQTPRYLVIGTGKKITLECSQTMGHDKMYWYQQDPGMELHLIHYSYGVNSTEKGDLSSESTVSRIRTEHFPLTLESARPSHTSQYLCASRGQGYEKLFFGSGTQLSVL.